These 4 T cell receptor beta chains came from one sample sequenced in a study of cytomegalovirus exposure and HLA in healthy donors. PCR primers comprised 60 Vbeta and 13 Jbeta primers. Profiling relied on immunoSEQ multiplex PCR, and the TCRdb table lists in-frame clones only, not all of them. The sample has 160,000 or so clones, roughly 79% seen once; the top ten hold around 1.5%. The sample was PBMCs. These receptors were collected from a man aged 40-49 years in good health and CMV-seronegative.

This clone was seen a few times. This same CDR3 is encoded by further DNA sequences in the sample. The V and J genes are TRBV19 and TRBJ2-7, with D perhaps TRBD1 (6 bases). Germline V lookup: CDR1 LNHDA, CDR2 SQIVND (reference sequence). Deletions cut 5 bases from V and 5 bases from J, with 10 bases between. The CDR3 loop spans 12 amino acids. The CDR3 DNA reads TGTGCCAGTAGTCCCACAGGGAACGAGCAGTACTTC. The encoded protein is CASSPTGNEQYF. Complete variable domain (other parts from reference TRBV19 and TRBJ2-7): DGGITQSPKYLFRKEGQNVTLSCEQNLNHDAMYWYRQDPGQGLRLIYYSQIVNDFQKGDIAEGYSVSREKKESFPLTVTSAQKNPTAFYLCASSPTGNEQYFGPGTRLTVT.

This clone was observed a few times. At one boundary the junction diverges from the germline segment, which might be a read error. This chain links TRBV7-9 with TRBJ1-1; no firm D call. The CDR3 has 13 residues. Germline CDR1 and CDR2: SEHNR and FQNEAQ (reference sequence). CDR3 loop: CSSSLGANTEAFF. In nucleotides, the CDR3 is TGTTCCAGCAGCTTAGGCGCGAACACTGAAGCTTTCTTT.

V and J are TRBV7-3 and TRBJ2-1; 12 bases line up with TRBD2. This CDR3 is 15 amino acids long. V shed 5 bases, J shed 5 bases, and the junction held 4 bases outside the gene matches. Per germline, CDR1 SGHTA and CDR2 FQGTGA. CDR3 DNA: TGTGCCAGCAGCCCCCTAGCGGGAGGGGACAATGAGCAGTTCTTC. Translated, it gives CASSPLAGGDNEQFF.

The chain employs TRBV2 and TRBJ2-3, with 9 bases that match TRBD2. The CDR3 runs 15 residues. Trimming at V came to 6 bases and at J to 3 bases, leaving 7 bases not matched to a gene. In germline, CDR1 is SNHLY, CDR2 FYNNEI. As DNA, the CDR3 is TGTGCCAGCAGCGTTAGCGGGAGTGGTACAGATACGCAGTATTTT. Translation: CASSVSGSGTDTQYF.